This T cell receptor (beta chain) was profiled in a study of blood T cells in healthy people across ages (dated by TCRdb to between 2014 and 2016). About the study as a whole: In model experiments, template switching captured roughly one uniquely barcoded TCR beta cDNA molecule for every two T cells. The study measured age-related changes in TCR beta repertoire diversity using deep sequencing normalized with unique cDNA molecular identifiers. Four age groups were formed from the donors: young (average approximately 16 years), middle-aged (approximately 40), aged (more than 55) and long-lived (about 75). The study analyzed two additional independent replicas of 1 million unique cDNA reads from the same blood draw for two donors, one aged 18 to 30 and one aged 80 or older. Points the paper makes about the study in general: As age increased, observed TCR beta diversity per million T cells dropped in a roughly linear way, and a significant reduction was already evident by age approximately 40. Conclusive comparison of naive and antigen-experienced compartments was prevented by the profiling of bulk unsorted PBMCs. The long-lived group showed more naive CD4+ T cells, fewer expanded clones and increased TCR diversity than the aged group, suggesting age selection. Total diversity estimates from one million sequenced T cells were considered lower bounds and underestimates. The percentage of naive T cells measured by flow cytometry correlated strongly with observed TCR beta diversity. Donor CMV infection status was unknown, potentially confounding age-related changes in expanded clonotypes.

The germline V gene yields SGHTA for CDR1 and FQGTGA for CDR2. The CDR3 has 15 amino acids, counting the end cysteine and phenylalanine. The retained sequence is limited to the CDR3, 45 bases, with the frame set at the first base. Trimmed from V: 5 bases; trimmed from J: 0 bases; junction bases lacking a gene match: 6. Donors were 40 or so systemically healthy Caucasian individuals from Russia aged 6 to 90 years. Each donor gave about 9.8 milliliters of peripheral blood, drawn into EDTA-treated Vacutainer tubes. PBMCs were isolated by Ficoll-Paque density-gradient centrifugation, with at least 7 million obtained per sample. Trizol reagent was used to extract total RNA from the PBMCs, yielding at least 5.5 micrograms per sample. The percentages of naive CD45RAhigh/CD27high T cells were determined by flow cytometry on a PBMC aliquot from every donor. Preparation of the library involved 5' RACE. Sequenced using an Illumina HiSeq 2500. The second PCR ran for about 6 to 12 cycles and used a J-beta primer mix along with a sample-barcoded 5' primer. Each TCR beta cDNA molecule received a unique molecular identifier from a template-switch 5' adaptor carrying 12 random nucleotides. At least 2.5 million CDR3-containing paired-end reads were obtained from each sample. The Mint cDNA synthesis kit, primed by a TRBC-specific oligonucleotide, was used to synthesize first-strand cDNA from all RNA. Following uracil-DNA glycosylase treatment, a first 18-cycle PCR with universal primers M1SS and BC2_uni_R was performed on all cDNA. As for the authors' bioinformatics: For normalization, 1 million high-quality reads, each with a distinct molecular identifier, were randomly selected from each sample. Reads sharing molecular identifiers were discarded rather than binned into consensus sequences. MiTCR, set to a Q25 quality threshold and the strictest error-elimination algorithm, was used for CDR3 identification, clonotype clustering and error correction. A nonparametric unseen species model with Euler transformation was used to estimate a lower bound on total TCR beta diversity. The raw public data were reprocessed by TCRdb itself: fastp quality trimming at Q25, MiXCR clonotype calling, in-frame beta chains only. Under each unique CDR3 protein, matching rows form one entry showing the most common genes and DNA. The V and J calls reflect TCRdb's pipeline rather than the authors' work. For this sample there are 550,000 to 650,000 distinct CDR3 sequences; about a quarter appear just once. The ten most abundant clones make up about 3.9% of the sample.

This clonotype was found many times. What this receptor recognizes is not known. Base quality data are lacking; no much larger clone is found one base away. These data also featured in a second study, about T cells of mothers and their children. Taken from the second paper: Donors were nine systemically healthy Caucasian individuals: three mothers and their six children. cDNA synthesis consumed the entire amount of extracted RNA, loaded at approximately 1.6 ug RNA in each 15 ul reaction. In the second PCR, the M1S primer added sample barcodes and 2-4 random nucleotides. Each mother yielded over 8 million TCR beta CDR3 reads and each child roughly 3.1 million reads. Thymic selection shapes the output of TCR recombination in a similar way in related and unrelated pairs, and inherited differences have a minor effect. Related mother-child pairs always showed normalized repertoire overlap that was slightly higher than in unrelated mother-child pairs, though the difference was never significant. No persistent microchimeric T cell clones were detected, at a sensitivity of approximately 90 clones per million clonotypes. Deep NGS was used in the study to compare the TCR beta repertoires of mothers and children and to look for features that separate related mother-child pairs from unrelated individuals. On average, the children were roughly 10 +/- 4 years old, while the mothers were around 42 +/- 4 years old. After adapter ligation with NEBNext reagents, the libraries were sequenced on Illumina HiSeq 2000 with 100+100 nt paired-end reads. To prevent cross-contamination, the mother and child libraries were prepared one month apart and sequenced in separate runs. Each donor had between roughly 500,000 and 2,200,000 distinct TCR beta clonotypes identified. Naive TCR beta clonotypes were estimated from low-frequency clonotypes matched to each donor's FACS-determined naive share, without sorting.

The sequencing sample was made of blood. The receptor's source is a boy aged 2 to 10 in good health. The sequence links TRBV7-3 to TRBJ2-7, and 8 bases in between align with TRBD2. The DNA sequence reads TGTGCCAGCAGCCCACGGGGGGGCTACTCCTACGAGCAGTACTTC. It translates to CASSPRGGYSYEQYF.